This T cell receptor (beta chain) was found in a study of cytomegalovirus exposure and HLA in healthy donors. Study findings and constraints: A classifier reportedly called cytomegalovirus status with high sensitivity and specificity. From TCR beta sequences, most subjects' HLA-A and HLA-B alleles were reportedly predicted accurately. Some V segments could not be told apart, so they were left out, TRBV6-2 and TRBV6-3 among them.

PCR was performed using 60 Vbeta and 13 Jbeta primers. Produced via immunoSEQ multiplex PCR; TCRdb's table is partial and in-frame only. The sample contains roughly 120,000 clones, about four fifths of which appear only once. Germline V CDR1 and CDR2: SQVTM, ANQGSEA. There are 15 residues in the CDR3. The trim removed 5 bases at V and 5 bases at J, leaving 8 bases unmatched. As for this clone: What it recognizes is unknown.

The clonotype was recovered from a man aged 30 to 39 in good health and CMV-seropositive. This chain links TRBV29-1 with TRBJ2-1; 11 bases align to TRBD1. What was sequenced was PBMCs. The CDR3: CSVRLDRGLDNEQFF. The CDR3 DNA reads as TGCAGCGTTAGGCTGGACAGGGGGCTCGACAATGAGCAGTTCTTC.